This is a list of T cell receptor beta chains from one sample in a study of radiation and T cells in renal cell carcinoma. Method: immunoSEQ multiplex PCR; TCRdb's copy keeps in-frame clones and lacks some. In the table there are some 120,000 clones, over 75% of which are singletons. This specimen consisted of blood, obtained from a patient whose treatment included radiotherapy and nephrectomy. The receptors shown here come from a woman aged 55-75 years with renal cell carcinoma. Both conserved end residues are part of each CDR3. The D gene is left open where the match is weak. Some rows have no size entry. The others give once, few or many, or a class for an expanded clone.

TRBJ1-5,few,TRBD1,TRBV27,CATRPGQGLGNQPQHF,TGTGCCACTCGTCCGGGACAGGGGTTGGGCAATCAGCCCCAGCATTTT
TRBJ1-2,.,.,TRBV19,CASSIREGNYGYTF,TGTGCCAGTAGTATCCGGGAAGGGAACTATGGCTACACCTTC
TRBJ2-5,.,.,TRBV2,CASSEGGETQYF,TGTGCCAGCAGTGAGGGGGGCGAGACCCAGTACTTC
TRBJ2-3,.,.,TRBV5-1,CASSFSSDTQYF,TGCGCCAGCAGCTTTTCCTCAGATACGCAGTATTTT
TRBJ1-2,.,TRBD1,TRBV7-8,CASREGGGQGSYGYTF,TGTGCCAGCAGAGAAGGCGGAGGACAGGGGTCTTATGGCTACACCTTC
TRBJ2-7,.,.,TRBV2,CASKKDRSSYEQYF,TGTGCCAGCAAAAAAGACAGGAGCTCCTACGAGCAGTACTTC
TRBJ2-7,.,TRBD1,TRBV9,CASSDGTGRASYEQYF,TGTGCCAGCAGCGACGGGACAGGGAGAGCCTCCTACGAGCAGTACTTC
TRBJ1-1,few,.,TRBV7-2,CAGRGRADREAFF,TGTGCAGGCCGGGGGAGGGCTGATCGCGAAGCTTTCTTT
TRBJ1-6,.,.,TRBV14,CASSQAHTVYNSPLHF,TGTGCCAGCAGCCAAGCCCACACGGTTTATAATTCACCCCTCCACTTT
TRBJ2-2,few,TRBD2,TRBV19,CASSILAGGAGELFF,TGTGCCAGTAGTATACTAGCGGGAGGCGCCGGGGAGCTGTTTTTT
TRBJ2-2,.,.,TRBV19,CASSGGSLNTGELFF,TGTGCCAGTAGTGGGGGTTCCCTAAACACCGGGGAGCTGTTTTTT
TRBJ1-5,.,.,TRBV27,CASRSGIISNQPQHF,TGTGCCAGCAGGTCAGGGATCATTAGCAATCAGCCCCAGCATTTT
TRBJ2-7,once,.,TRBV7-9,CASSSVYEQYF,TGTGCCAGCAGCTCGGTTTACGAGCAGTACTTC
TRBJ2-5,.,TRBD1,TRBV29-1,CSVVEGQGKETQYF,TGCAGCGTTGTGGAGGGACAGGGAAAAGAGACCCAGTACTTC
TRBJ2-7,.,.,TRBV30,CAWSNEGGTWEQYF,TGTGCCTGGAGTAATGAGGGGGGTACTTGGGAGCAGTACTTC
TRBJ1-1,.,.,TRBV7-2,CASSSSIGRSEAFF,TGTGCCAGCAGCTCTTCCATCGGGCGAAGCGAAGCTTTCTTT
TRBJ2-2,.,.,TRBV5-4,CASSLGGFGGELFF,TGTGCCAGCAGCCTCGGTGGGTTTGGCGGGGAGCTGTTTTTT
TRBJ2-2,few,.,TRBV9,CASSPQVGRGGDNTGELFF,TGTGCCAGCAGCCCTCAAGTCGGCAGGGGAGGGGATAACACCGGGGAGCTGTTTTTT
TRBJ1-1,.,.,TRBV25-1,CASSAFDGQGENTEAFF,TGTGCCAGCAGTGCCTTCGACGGGCAGGGCGAGAACACTGAAGCTTTCTTT
TRBJ2-1,once,TRBD1,TRBV19,CASSSGTGGHNEQFF,TGTGCCAGTTCTTCCGGGACAGGGGGACACAATGAGCAGTTCTTC
TRBJ1-1,.,.,TRBV4-3,CASSQDEGVPEAFF,TGCGCCAGCAGCCAAGATGAGGGGGTCCCCGAAGCTTTCTTT
TRBJ1-3,.,.,TRBV9,CASSVGISGNTIYF,TGTGCCAGCAGCGTAGGGATCTCTGGAAACACCATATATTTT
TRBJ1-2,.,.,TRBV5-3,CARSLRKGQGSCDGYTF,TGTGCCAGAAGCTTGAGGAAGGGGCAGGGAAGTTGTGATGGCTACACCTTC
TRBJ1-2,.,.,TRBV15,CATSNRGDPLYGYTF,TGTGCCACCAGCAACCGGGGGGACCCTCTCTATGGCTACACCTTC
TRBJ1-2,.,TRBD1,TRBV7-3,CASSSGQGSGYTF,TGTGCCAGCAGCTCCGGACAGGGCTCTGGCTACACCTTC
TRBJ1-2,.,TRBD1,TRBV7-3,CASSRQGESPTYLPYYGYTF,TGTGCCAGCAGTAGACAGGGAGAATCTCCCACGTACCTCCCCTACTATGGCTACACCTTC
TRBJ2-5,.,TRBD1,TRBV18,CASSRDRTGRKTQYF,TGTGCCAGCTCACGAGACAGGACAGGGAGGAAGACCCAGTACTTC
TRBJ1-4,.,TRBD1,TRBV25-1,CASSEGQGSEKLFF,TGTGCCAGCAGTGAGGGACAGGGGAGTGAAAAACTGTTTTTT
TRBJ1-2,.,.,TRBV6-6,CASSYRGYGYTF,TGTGCCAGCAGTTACAGAGGGTATGGCTACACCTTC
TRBJ2-5,few,.,TRBV2,CASSALPGRYQETQYF,TGTGCCAGCAGCGCCCTGCCGGGCCGGTACCAAGAGACCCAGTACTTC
TRBJ2-3,.,TRBD1,TRBV27,CASSLYRGLDTQYF,TGTGCCAGCAGTTTATACAGGGGGCTAGATACGCAGTATTTT
TRBJ2-5,.,.,TRBV5-6,CASSPRPGLAGQETQYF,TGTGCCAGCAGCCCCCGACCGGGCCTAGCCGGGCAAGAGACCCAGTACTTC
TRBJ2-7,.,TRBD2,TRBV5-1,CASSSGGTYEQYF,TGCGCCAGCAGTAGCGGGGGGACGTACGAGCAGTACTTC
TRBJ2-7,.,TRBD1,TRBV7-9,CASSLGDRVAGEQYF,TGTGCCAGCAGCTTGGGGGACAGGGTTGCAGGGGAGCAGTACTTC
TRBJ1-6,.,.,TRBV27,CASTERAAVSSPLHF,TGTGCCAGCACCGAGCGGGCGGCTGTGAGTTCACCCCTCCACTTT
TRBJ2-5,.,.,TRBV9,CASSVATKETQYF,TGTGCCAGCAGCGTAGCTACGAAGGAGACCCAGTACTTC
TRBJ1-2,.,.,TRBV4-1,CASSQRGGINYGYTF,TGCGCCAGCAGCCAAAGGGGGGGAATTAACTATGGCTACACCTTC
TRBJ2-3,.,.,TRBV4-2,CASSQGSGSTDTQYF,TGTGCCAGCAGCCAAGGATCGGGTAGCACAGATACGCAGTATTTT
TRBJ2-1,.,TRBD2,TRBV6-1,CASSEAVIAGVLAQFF,TGTGCCAGCAGTGAAGCTGTAATAGCGGGGGTTTTGGCGCAGTTCTTC
TRBJ2-7,.,.,TRBV6-6,CASSTGTSTREQYF,TGTGCCAGCAGTACTGGGACCTCAACCCGCGAGCAGTACTTC
TRBJ1-6,.,.,TRBV13,CASSLRGRGTGIAGGYNSPLHF,TGTGCCAGCAGCTTACGAGGGAGAGGAACAGGAATTGCGGGGGGTTATAATTCACCCCTCCACTTT
TRBJ1-3,.,.,TRBV28,CASSYGSISGNTIYF,TGTGCCAGCAGTTATGGCAGTATCTCTGGAAACACCATATATTTT
TRBJ2-5,.,.,TRBV28,CASSSPEGGAETQYF,TGTGCCAGCAGCTCCCCGGAGGGGGGCGCGGAGACCCAGTACTTC
TRBJ1-3,.,.,TRBV5-1,CASSLTAYSGNTIYF,TGCGCCAGCAGCTTGACAGCTTACTCTGGAAACACCATATATTTT
TRBJ1-3,many,.,TRBV5-4,CASSLWNGNTIYF,TGTGCCAGCAGCTTGTGGAACGGAAACACCATATATTTT
TRBJ2-2,.,.,TRBV5-4,CASSLGSPNTGELFF,TGTGCCAGCAGCTTGGGAAGCCCAAACACCGGGGAGCTGTTTTTT
TRBJ2-1,.,TRBD2,TRBV28,CASSTRKREGWNEQFF,TGTGCCAGCAGTACCCGAAAGCGGGAGGGCTGGAATGAGCAGTTCTTC
TRBJ1-1,.,TRBD1,TRBV6-1,CASREDRGVNTEAFF,TGTGCCAGCAGAGAGGACAGGGGGGTGAACACTGAAGCTTTCTTT
TRBJ2-1,.,TRBD1,TRBV25-1,CASSGALGQVGNEQFF,TGTGCCAGCAGTGGGGCCCTGGGACAGGTAGGCAATGAGCAGTTCTTC
TRBJ1-4,.,.,TRBV15,CATSRDRGSEKLFF,TGTGCCACCAGCAGAGACAGGGGAAGTGAAAAACTGTTTTTT
TRBJ2-1,once,TRBD2,TRBV6-6,CASSLQMSGTYNEQFF,TGTGCCAGCAGCCTGCAGATGAGCGGGACCTACAATGAGCAGTTCTTC
TRBJ1-5,.,TRBD1,TRBV4-1,CASSQGDRGSQPQHF,TGCGCCAGCAGCCAAGGGGACAGGGGTTCTCAGCCCCAGCATTTT
TRBJ2-5,.,TRBD1,TRBV25-1,CASSGNPGTGGRETQYF,TGTGCCAGCAGTGGTAATCCCGGGACAGGGGGCAGGGAGACCCAGTACTTC
TRBJ1-5,.,.,TRBV7-2,CASSSGHSNQPQHF,TGTGCCAGCAGCTCGGGACACAGCAATCAGCCCCAGCATTTT